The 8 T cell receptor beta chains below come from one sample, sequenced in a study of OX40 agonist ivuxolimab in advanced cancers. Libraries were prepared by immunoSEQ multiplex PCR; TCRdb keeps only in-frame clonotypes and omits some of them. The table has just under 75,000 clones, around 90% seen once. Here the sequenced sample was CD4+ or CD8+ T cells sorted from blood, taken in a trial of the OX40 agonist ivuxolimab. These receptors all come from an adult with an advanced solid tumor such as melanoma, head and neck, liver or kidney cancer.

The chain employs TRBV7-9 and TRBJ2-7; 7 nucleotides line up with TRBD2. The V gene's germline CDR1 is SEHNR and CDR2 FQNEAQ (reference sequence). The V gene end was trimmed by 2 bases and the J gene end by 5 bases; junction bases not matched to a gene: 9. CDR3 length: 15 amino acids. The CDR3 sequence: CASSLQGLGTHEQYF. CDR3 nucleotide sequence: TGTGCCAGCAGCTTACAAGGACTAGGAACTCACGAGCAGTACTTC.

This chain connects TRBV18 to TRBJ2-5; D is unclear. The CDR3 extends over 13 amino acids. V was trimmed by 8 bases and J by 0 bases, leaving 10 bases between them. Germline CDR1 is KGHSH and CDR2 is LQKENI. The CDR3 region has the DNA TGTGCCAGCGATATTGGGGACCAAGAGACCCAGTACTTC. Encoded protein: CASDIGDQETQYF.

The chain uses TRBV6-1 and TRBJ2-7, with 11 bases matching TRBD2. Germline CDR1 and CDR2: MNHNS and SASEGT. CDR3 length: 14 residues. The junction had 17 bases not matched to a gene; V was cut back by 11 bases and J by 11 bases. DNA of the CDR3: TGTGCCTCAAAGAGTACTAGCGGGAGTCGTGGTGAGTACTTC. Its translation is CASKSTSGSRGEYF.

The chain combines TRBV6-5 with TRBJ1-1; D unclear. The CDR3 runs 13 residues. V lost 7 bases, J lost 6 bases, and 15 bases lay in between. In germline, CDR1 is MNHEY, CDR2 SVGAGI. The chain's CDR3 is CASTKSPIAEAFF. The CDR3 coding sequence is TGTGCCAGCACCAAAAGCCCCATCGCTGAAGCTTTCTTT.

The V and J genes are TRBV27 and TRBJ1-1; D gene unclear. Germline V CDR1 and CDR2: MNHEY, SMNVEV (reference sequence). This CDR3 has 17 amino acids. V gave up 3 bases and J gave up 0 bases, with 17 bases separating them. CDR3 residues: CASSFRQGDTMNTEAFF. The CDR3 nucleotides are TGTGCCAGCAGTTTCAGACAAGGAGATACTATGAACACTGAAGCTTTCTTT.

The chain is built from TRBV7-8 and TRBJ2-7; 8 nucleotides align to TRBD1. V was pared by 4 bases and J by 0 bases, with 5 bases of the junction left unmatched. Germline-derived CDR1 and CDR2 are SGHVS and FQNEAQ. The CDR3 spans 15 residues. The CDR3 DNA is TGTGCCAGCAGCTCGGGACAGGTTGGCTCCTACGAGCAGTACTTC. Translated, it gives CASSSGQVGSYEQYF.

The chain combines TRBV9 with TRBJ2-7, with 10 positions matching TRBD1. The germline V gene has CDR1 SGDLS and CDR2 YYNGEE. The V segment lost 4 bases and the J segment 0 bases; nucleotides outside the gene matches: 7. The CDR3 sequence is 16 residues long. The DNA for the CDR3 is TGTGCCAGCAGCCCCCGACAGGGGGCGATCTCCTACGAGCAGTACTTC. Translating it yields CASSPRQGAISYEQYF. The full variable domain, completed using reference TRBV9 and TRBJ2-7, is DSGVTQTPKHLITATGQRVTLRCSPRSGDLSVYWYQQSLDQGLQFLIQYYNGEERAKGNILERFSAQQFPDLHSELNLSSLELGDSALYFCASSPRQGAISYEQYFGPGTRLTVT.

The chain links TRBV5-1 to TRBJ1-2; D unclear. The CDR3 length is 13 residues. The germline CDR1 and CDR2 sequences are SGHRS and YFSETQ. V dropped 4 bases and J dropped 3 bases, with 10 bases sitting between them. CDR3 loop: CASSQQVDYGYTF. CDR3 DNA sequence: TGCGCCAGCAGCCAGCAGGTTGACTATGGCTACACCTTC.